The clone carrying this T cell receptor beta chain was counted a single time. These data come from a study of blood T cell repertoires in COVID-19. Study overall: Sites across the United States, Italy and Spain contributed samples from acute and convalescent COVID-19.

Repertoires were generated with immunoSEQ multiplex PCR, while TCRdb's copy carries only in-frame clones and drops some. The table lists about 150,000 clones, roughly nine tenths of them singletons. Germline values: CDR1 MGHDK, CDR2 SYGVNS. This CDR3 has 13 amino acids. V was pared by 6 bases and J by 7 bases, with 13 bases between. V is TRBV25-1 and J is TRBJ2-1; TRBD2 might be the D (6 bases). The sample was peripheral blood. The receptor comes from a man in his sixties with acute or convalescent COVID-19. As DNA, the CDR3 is TGTGCCAGCAGCGCGGGGAGAAGAAATGAGCAGTTCTTC. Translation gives CASSAGRRNEQFF.